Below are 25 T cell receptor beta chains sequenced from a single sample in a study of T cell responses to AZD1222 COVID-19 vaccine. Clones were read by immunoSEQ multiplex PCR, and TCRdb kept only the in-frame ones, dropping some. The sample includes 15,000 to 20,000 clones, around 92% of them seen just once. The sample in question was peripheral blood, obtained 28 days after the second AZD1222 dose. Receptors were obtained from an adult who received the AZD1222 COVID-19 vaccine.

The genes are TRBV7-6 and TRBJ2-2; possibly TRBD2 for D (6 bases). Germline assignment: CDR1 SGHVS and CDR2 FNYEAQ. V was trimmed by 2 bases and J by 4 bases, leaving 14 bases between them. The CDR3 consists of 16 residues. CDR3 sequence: CASSLNSPGVTGELFF. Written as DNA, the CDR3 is TGTGCCAGCAGCTTAAACTCCCCGGGGGTCACCGGGGAGCTGTTTTTT.

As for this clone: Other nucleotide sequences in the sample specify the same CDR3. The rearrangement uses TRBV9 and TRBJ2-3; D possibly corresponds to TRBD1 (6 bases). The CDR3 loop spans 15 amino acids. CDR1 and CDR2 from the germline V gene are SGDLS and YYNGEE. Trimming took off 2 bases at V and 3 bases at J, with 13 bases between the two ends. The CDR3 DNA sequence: TGTGCCAGCAGCGTGGACAGCCTTGGGACAGATACGCAGTATTTT. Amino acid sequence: CASSVDSLGTDTQYF. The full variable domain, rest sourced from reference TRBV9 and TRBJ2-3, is DSGVTQTPKHLITATGQRVTLRCSPRSGDLSVYWYQQSLDQGLQFLIQYYNGEERAKGNILERFSAQQFPDLHSELNLSSLELGDSALYFCASSVDSLGTDTQYFGPGTRLTVL.

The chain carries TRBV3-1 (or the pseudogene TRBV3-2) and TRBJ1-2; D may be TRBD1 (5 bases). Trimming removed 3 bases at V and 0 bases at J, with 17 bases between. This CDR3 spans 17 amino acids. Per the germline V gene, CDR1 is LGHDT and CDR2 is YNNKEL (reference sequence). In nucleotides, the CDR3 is TGTGCCAGCAGCCATTTACGCGCGGACACAGCTAACTATGGCTACACCTTC. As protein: CASSHLRADTANYGYTF.

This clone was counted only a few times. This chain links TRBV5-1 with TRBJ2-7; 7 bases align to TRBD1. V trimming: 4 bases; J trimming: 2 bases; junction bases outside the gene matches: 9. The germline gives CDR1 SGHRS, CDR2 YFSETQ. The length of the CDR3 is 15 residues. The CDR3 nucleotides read TGCGCCAGCAGCACGGACAGGTACCCAACCTACGAGCAGTACTTC. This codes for CASSTDRYPTYEQYF.

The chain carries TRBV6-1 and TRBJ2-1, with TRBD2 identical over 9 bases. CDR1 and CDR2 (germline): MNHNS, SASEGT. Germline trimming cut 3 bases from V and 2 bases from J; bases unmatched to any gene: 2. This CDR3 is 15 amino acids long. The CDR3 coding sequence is TGTGCCAGCAGTGACGTAGCGGGAGCCTACAATGAGCAGTTCTTC. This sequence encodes CASSDVAGAYNEQFF.

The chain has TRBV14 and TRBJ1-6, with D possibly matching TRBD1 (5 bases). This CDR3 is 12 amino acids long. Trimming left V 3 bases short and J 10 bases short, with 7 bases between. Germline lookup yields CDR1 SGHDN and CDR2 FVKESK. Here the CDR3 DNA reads TGTGCCAGCAGCCATGGGGGATCACCCCTCCACTTT. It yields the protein CASSHGGSPLHF.

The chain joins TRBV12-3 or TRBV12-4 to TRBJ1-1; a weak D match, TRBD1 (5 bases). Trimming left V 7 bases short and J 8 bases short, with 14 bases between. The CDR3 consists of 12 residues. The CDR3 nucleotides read TGTGCCAGCAAACCGGACACTGCAGAAGCTTTCTTT. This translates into CASKPDTAEAFF.

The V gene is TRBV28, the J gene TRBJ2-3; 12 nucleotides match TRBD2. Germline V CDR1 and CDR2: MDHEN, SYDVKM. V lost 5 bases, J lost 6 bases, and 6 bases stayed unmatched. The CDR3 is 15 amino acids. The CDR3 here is CASSQTSGGRDTQYF. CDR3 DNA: TGTGCCAGCAGTCAGACTAGCGGGGGTCGGGATACGCAGTATTTT. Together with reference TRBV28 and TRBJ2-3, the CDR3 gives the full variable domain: DVKVTQSSRYLVKRTGEKVFLECVQDMDHENMFWYRQDPGLGLRLIYFSYDVKMKEKGDIPEGYSVSREKKERFSLILESASTNQTSMYLCASSQTSGGRDTQYFGPGTRLTVL.

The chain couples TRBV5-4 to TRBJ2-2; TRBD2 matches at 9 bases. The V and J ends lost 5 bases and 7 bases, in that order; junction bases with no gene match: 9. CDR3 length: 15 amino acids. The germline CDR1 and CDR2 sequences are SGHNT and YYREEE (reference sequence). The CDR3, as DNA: TGTGCCAGCAGTTCCGGACTAGCGCGGGGCGGGGAGCTGTTTTTT. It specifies CASSSGLARGGELFF.

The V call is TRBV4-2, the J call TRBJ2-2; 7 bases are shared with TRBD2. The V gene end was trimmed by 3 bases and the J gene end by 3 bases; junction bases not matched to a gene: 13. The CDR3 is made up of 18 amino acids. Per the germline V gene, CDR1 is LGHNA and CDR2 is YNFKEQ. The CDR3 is CASSHPHGGGPDTGELFF. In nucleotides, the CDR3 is TGTGCCAGCAGCCACCCCCACGGGGGAGGGCCGGACACCGGGGAGCTGTTTTTT.

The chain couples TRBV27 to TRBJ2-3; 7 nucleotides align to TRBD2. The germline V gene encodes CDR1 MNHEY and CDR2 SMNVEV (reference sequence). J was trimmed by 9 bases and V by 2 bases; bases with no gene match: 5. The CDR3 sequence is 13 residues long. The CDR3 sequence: CASSLTWEGTQYF. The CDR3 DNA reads TGTGCCAGCAGTTTAACGTGGGAGGGGACGCAGTATTTT.

The CDR3: CASSVQGQGGYNEQFF. DNA for the CDR3: TGTGCCAGCAGCGTTCAGGGGCAGGGGGGCTACAATGAGCAGTTCTTC. This rearrangement joins TRBV9 to TRBJ2-1, with D maybe TRBD1 (7 bases). Germline assignment: CDR1 SGDLS and CDR2 YYNGEE. The CDR3 totals 16 residues. Trimming cost V 2 bases and J 3 bases, with 15 bases left between them.

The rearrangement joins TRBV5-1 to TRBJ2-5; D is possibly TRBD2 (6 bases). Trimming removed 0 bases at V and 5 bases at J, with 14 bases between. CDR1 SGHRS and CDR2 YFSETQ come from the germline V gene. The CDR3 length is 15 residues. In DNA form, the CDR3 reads TGCGCCAGCAGCTTGGCCGGGACCGCGGGGGAGACCCAGTACTTC. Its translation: CASSLAGTAGETQYF.

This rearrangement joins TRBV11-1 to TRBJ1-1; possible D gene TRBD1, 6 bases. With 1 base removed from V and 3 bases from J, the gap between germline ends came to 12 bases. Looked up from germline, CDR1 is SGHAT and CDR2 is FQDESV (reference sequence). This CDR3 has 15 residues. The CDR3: CASSLGQQGYTEAFF. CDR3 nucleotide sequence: TGTGCCAGCAGCTTAGGTCAACAGGGCTACACTGAAGCTTTCTTT.

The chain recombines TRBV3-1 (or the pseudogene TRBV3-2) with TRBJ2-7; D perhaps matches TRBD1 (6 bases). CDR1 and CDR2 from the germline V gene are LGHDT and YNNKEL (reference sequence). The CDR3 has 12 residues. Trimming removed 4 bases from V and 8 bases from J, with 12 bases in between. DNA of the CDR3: TGTGCCAGCAGCCCCCAACAGGGTCAGCAGTACTTC. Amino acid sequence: CASSPQQGQQYF.

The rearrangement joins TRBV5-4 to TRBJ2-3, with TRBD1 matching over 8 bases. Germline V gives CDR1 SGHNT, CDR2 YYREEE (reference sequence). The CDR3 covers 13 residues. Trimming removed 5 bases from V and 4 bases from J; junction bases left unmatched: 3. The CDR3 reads CASRPGGADTQYF. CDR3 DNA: TGTGCCAGCAGACCAGGGGGCGCAGATACGCAGTATTTT.

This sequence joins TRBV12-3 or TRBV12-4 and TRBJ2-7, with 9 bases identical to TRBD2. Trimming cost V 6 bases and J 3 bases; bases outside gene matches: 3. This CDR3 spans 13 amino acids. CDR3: CASRLSGSYEQYF. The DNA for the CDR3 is TGTGCCAGCAGGCTTAGCGGGAGCTACGAGCAGTACTTC.

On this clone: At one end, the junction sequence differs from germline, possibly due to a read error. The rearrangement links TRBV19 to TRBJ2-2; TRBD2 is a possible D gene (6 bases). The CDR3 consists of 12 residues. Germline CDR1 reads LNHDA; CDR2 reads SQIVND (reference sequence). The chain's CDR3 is CRGGTLVGELFF. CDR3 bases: TGCCGGGGAGGCACTCTGGTCGGGGAGCTGTTTTTT.

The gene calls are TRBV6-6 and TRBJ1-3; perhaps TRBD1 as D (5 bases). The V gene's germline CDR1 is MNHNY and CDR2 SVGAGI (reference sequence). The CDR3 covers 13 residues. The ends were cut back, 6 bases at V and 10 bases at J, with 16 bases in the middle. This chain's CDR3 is CASSYQGGDTIYF. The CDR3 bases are TGTGCCAGCAGCTACCAGGGAGGTGATACCATATATTTT.

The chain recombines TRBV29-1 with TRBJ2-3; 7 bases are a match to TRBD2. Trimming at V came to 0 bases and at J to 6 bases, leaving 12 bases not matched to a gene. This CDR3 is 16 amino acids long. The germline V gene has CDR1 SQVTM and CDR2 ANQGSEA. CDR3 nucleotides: TGCAGCGTTGAAGAGAAGCGTCGGACTAGGGGCGATACGCAGTATTTT. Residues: CSVEEKRRTRGDTQYF.

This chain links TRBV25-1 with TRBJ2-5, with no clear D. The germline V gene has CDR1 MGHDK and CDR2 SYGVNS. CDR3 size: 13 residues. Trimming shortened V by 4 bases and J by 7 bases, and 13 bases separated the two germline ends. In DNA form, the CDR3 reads TGTGCCAGCAGTGGGACCACCGGCGGGACCCAGTACTTC. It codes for CASSGTTGGTQYF. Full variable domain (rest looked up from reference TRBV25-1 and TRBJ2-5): EADIYQTPRYLVIGTGKKITLECSQTMGHDKMYWYQQDPGMELHLIHYSYGVNSTEKGDLSSESTVSRIRTEHFPLTLESARPSHTSQYLCASSGTTGGTQYFGPGTRLLVL.

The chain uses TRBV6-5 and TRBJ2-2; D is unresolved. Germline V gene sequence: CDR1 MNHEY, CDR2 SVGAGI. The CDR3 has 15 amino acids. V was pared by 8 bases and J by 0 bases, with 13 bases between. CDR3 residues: CASVTKITNTGELFF. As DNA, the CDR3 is TGTGCCAGCGTCACTAAGATAACGAACACCGGGGAGCTGTTTTTT.

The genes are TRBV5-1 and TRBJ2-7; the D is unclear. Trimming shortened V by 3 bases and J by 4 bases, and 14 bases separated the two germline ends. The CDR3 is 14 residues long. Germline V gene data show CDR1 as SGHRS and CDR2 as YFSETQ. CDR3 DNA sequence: TGCGCCAGCAGCTCGGGCGTCCGAGATTACGAGCAGTACTTC. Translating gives CASSSGVRDYEQYF.

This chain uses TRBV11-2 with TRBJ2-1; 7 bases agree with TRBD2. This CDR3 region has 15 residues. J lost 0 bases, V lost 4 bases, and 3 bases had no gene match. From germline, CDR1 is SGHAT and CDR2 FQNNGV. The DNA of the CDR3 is TGTGCCAGCAGCTCCAGCGGGATCTCCTACAATGAGCAGTTCTTC. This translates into CASSSSGISYNEQFF. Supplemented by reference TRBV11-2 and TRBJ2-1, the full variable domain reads EAGVAQSPRYKIIEKRQSVAFWCNPISGHATLYWYQQILGQGPKLLIQFQNNGVVDDSQLPKDRFSAERLKGVDSTLKIQPAKLEDSAVYLCASSSSGISYNEQFFGPGTRLTVL.

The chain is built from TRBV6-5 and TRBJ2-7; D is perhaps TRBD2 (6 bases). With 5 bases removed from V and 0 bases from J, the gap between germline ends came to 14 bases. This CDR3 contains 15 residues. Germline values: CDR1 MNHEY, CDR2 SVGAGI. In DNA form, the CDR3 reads TGTGCCAGCAGTCCCCGCGGGGCGGGCTCCTACGAGCAGTACGTC. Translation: CASSPRGAGSYEQYV.